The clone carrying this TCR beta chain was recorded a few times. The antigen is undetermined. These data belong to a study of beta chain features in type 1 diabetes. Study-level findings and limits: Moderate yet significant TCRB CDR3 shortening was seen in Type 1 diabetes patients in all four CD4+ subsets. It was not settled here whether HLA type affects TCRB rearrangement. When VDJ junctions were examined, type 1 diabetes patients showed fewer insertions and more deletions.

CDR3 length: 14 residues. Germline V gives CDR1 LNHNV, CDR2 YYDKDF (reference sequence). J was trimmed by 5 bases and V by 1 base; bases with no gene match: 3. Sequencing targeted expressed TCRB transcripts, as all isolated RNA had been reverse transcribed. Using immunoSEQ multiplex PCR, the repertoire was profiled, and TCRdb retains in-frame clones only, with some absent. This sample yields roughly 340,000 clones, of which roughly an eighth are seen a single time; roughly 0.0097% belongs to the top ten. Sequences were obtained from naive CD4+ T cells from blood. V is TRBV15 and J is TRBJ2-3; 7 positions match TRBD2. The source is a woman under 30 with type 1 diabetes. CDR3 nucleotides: TGTGCCACCAGCAGAGTGCGGGAGATAGATACGCAGTATTTT. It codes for CATSRVREIDTQYF. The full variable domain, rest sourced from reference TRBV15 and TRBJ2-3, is DAMVIQNPRYQVTQFGKPVTLSCSQTLNHNVMYWYQQKSSQAPKLLFHYYDKDFNNEADTPDNFQSRRPNTSFCFLDIRSPGLGDTAMYLCATSRVREIDTQYFGPGTRLTVL.